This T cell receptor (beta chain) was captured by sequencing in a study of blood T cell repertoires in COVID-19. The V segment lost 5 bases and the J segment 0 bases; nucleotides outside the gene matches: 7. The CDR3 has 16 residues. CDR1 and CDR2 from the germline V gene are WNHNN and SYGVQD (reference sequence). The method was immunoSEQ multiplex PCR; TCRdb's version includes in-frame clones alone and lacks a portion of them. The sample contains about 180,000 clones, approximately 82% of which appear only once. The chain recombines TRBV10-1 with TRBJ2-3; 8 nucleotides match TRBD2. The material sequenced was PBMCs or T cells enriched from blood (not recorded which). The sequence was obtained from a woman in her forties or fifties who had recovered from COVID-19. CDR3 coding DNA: TGCGCCAGCAGTACTAGCGGTTCTACTAGCACAGATACGCAGTATTTT. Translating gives CASSTSGSTSTDTQYF.